A single TCR beta chain is shown here with its context. Measured with immunoSEQ multiplex PCR; TCRdb has only the in-frame clones, and not every one. The data contain roughly 60,000 clones, approximately 88% of them singletons. The source of the sample is a study of OX40 agonist ivuxolimab in advanced cancers. Trimming cost V 3 bases and J 1 base; bases outside gene matches: 5. The CDR3 is made up of 15 amino acids. Germline-derived CDR1 and CDR2 are SGHNT and YYREEE (reference sequence). Specimen: CD4+ or CD8+ T cells sorted from blood, collected in a trial of the OX40 agonist ivuxolimab. This sequence was found in an adult with an advanced solid tumor such as melanoma, head and neck, liver or kidney cancer. The V gene is TRBV5-4, the J gene TRBJ2-3, with 7 bases identical to TRBD2. The CDR3 sequence: CASSSRLAGTDTQYF. The CDR3, as DNA: TGTGCCAGCAGCTCTCGGCTAGCGGGCACAGATACGCAGTATTTT.